This entry is about one T cell receptor beta chain. Its antigen is unknown. Profiling relied on immunoSEQ multiplex PCR, and the TCRdb table lists in-frame clones only, not all of them. The table records tens of thousands of clones, 90% to 95% of them present only once. The sample is drawn from a study of cytomegalovirus exposure and HLA in healthy donors. General observations from the study: Confirmation in vitro established that a few CMV-associated chains were specific for CMV antigens. The dataset shows that most TCR sequences were rare, while some public TCRs occurred in many donors. In the roughly 120 validation repertoires, a later analysis found that first-cohort TCR clusters tended to co-occur.

This CDR3 has 15 residues. Germline V gene sequence: CDR1 KGHSH, CDR2 LQKENI. Germline trimming cut 5 bases from V and 4 bases from J; bases unmatched to any gene: 9. Sample: PBMCs. The rearrangement uses TRBV18 and TRBJ2-7, with 9 positions matching TRBD2. This TCR was sampled from a woman in her twenties or thirties in good health and CMV-seropositive. The CDR3 DNA reads as TGTGCCAGCTCAGGGACTAGCTCTAGAAGTTACGAGCAGTACTTC. Its protein is CASSGTSSRSYEQYF.